This TCR beta chain came from a study of blood T cell repertoires in COVID-19. Trimming removed 4 bases from V and 6 bases from J; junction bases left unmatched: 16. CDR3 length: 19 residues. Looked up from germline, CDR1 is SGHAT and CDR2 is FQNNGV. Assay used: immunoSEQ multiplex PCR; TCRdb lists only in-frame clones, some missing. The repertoire has about 520,000 clones, approximately 85% of them found once; the top ten carry approximately 3.4%. The chain recombines TRBV11-2 with TRBJ2-2, with TRBD1 matching over 11 bases. Sequenced input: peripheral blood. The origin of this receptor is a human donor in a cohort sampled during active COVID-19. DNA of the CDR3: TGTGCCAGCAGCTCCCAGGGATTAGGACAGGGGGCTCGGGCCGGGGAGCTGTTTTTT. Amino acids: CASSSQGLGQGARAGELFF.